What follows describes a single TCR beta chain. This clonotype occurred a few times. The antigen it recognizes is unknown. No much larger clone is present one base from it, and per-base qualities are unavailable. The data belong to a study of T cell repertoires in cytomegalovirus infection (dated 2019 in TCRdb). Background for the entire study: Donor HLA type was relevant to the analysis, as public TCR beta signatures indicated carriage of CMV infection together with the matching HLA type.

Sequenced using an Illumina HiSeq 1500. The public reads were run again by TCRdb, first through fastp at Q25 and then through MiXCR, and only productive beta chains were kept. For every CDR3 protein sequence, its rows merge into one entry that carries the most common genes and DNA. The sample data list fewer than 700,000 distinct CDR3 sequences, and 20% to 25% of these were observed just once. The top ten clonotypes cover 7.5% to 9% of the sample. What the study reported, not specific to this receptor: Carriers of CMV infection plus the relevant HLA type were discriminated by the cumulative frequency of public TCR beta family members in the study cohort and in an independent approximately 360-donor cohort. The ex vivo response was dominated by HLA-C-restricted CMV-specific TCR beta clonotypes, which also provided the single most frequent clonotype in two of eight donors.

The CDR1 and CDR2 encoded by the germline V gene (reference sequence) are SEHNR and FQNEAQ. The CDR3 goes from the cysteine to the phenylalanine over 15 residues. Kept here is only the CDR3 DNA, which spans 45 bases and is read in frame from base 1. Between the V and J ends, shortened by 1 base and 5 bases respectively, the junction contains 15 bases. The sequence was collected from a human donor in good health (CMV status not recorded). Some clones in this sample may be carry-over from other donors' samples. The rearranged segments are TRBV7-9 and TRBJ2-7, with a tentative D gene TRBD1 over 6 matching bases. Sequenced sample: CD8+ T cells from PBMCs. The CDR3 is CASSLEGPPGDEQYF. The DNA sequence is given as TGTGCCAGCAGCTTAGAGGGACCCCCAGGGGACGAGCAGTACTTC.